The next 18 T cell receptor beta chains were all read from a single sample in a study of blood T cell repertoires in COVID-19 (dated by TCRdb to 2018 to 2020). Receptors were amplified or captured by the immunoSEQ multiplex PCR assay. TCRdb re-hosts the immuneACCESS table, in-frame sequences only. Its copies lack some clones; in the studies checked, an unresolved V gene accounts for under half of them, and the cause for the rest is not known. The sample yields 300,000 or so clones; around four fifths were counted once. About 1.2% of the sample is in the top ten clones. Sequenced: peripheral blood. These receptors were collected from a woman aged 45-59 years with acute or convalescent COVID-19.

This clone has a single count. The V and J genes are TRBV11-1 and TRBJ1-4; weak D call: TRBD1 (5 bases). CDR1 and CDR2 from the germline V gene are SGHAT and FQDESV (reference sequence). CDR3 length: 14 residues. V shed 5 bases and J shed 7 bases, with 14 bases lying between them. The CDR3 coding sequence is TGTGCCAGCAGCCCCGGGGGGTCCGGTGAAAAACTGTTTTTT. The encoded protein is CASSPGGSGEKLFF. Full variable domain (missing parts from reference TRBV11-1 and TRBJ1-4): EAEVAQSPRYKITEKSQAVAFWCDPISGHATLYWYRQILGQGPELLVQFQDESVVDDSQLPKDRFSAERLKGVDSTLKIQPAELGDSAMYLCASSPGGSGEKLFFGSGTQLSVL.

This rearrangement joins TRBV11-3 to TRBJ2-1; 16 bases align to TRBD2. This CDR3 is built from 18 residues. Trimming at V came to 1 base and at J to 9 bases, leaving 9 bases not matched to a gene. Germline V lookup: CDR1 SGHNT, CDR2 YENEEA. CDR3 bases: TGTGCCAGCAGCTTAGTGTTAGGGACTAGCGGGGGGGTCAGTGAGCAGTTCTTC. This codes for CASSLVLGTSGGVSEQFF.

This chain joins TRBV6-6 and TRBJ1-4, with 7 bases identical to TRBD1. The CDR3 is 14 residues long. Trimming at V came to 6 bases and at J to 7 bases, leaving 8 bases not matched to a gene. Germline CDR1 is MNHNY and CDR2 is SVGAGI (reference sequence). CDR3 nucleotide sequence: TGTGCCAGCAGGCCGCCAGGGGGGCTTGAAAAACTGTTTTTT. It encodes CASRPPGGLEKLFF.

The chain joins TRBV5-4 to TRBJ2-3; no reliable D call. Germline assignment: CDR1 SGHNT and CDR2 YYREEE (reference sequence). V lost 3 bases, J lost 0 bases, and 11 bases lay in between. The CDR3 has 15 amino acids. The CDR3 DNA sequence: TGTGCCAGCAGCTCGAAGACATCTAGCACAGATACGCAGTATTTT. Amino acid sequence: CASSSKTSSTDTQYF.

This clone was recorded once. The gene calls are TRBV30 and TRBJ2-2; maybe TRBD2 (7 bases). The V gene lost 3 bases and the J gene lost 4 bases, with 15 bases spanning the gap. The CDR3 sequence is 15 residues long. CDR1 GTSNPN and CDR2 SVGIG come from the germline V gene (reference sequence). CDR3 sequence reads: CAWSRGAGVTGELFF. The CDR3 DNA is TGTGCCTGGAGCCGGGGGGCAGGGGTCACCGGGGAGCTGTTTTTT. Based on the CDR3 plus reference TRBV30 and TRBJ2-2, the full variable domain is SQTIHQWPATLVQPVGSPLSLECTVEGTSNPNLYWYRQAAGRGLQLLFYSVGIGQISSEVPQNLSASRPQDRQFILSSKKLLLSDSGFYLCAWSRGAGVTGELFFGEGSRLTVL.

This rearrangement joins TRBV13 to TRBJ2-1; TRBD2 matches 8 bases. Unmatched junction bases numbered 5, after V lost 4 bases and J lost 3 bases. Germline assignment: CDR1 PRHDT and CDR2 FYEKMQ (reference sequence). The CDR3 has 15 amino acids. CDR3 region: CASSSLAGHYNEQFF. CDR3 sequence (DNA): TGTGCCAGCAGCTCGTTAGCGGGACACTACAATGAGCAGTTCTTC.

The chain combines TRBV19 with TRBJ1-4, with 9 nucleotides matching TRBD1. Germline CDR1 is LNHDA and CDR2 is SQIVND (reference sequence). The CDR3 extends over 14 amino acids. V lost 9 bases and J lost 8; bases outside the gene matches: 10. CDR3 residues: CASTTGQGREKLFF. DNA for the CDR3: TGTGCCAGCACCACGGGACAGGGAAGGGAAAAACTGTTTTTT.

V gene TRBV9 combines with J gene TRBJ1-1, with D possibly matching TRBD1 (5 bases). The CDR3 runs to 15 residues. Trimming pared 0 bases from V and 5 bases from J, leaving 14 bases between. The germline V gene encodes CDR1 SGDLS and CDR2 YYNGEE. Here the CDR3 DNA reads TGTGCCAGCAGCGTAGCTTGGGGGAGGGATACTGAAGCTTTCTTT. Its translation: CASSVAWGRDTEAFF.

The chain is built from TRBV30 and TRBJ2-5; the match to TRBD2 covers 11 bases. The CDR3 contains 14 residues. With V trimmed by 0 bases and J by 5 bases, 2 bases remained unmatched. The germline CDR1 and CDR2 sequences are GTSNPN and SVGIG (reference sequence). CDR3 in DNA: TGTGCCTGGAGTGTATTAGCGGGGGGGGAGACCCAGTACTTC. Protein: CAWSVLAGGETQYF. The full variable domain, in which reference TRBV30 and TRBJ2-5 provide the parts outside the CDR3, is SQTIHQWPATLVQPVGSPLSLECTVEGTSNPNLYWYRQAAGRGLQLLFYSVGIGQISSEVPQNLSASRPQDRQFILSSKKLLLSDSGFYLCAWSVLAGGETQYFGPGTRLLVL.

The rearrangement joins TRBV19 to TRBJ2-2; no clear D gene. This CDR3 contains 12 residues. V shed 6 bases and J shed 6 bases, with 8 bases lying between them. Germline values: CDR1 LNHDA, CDR2 SQIVND (reference sequence). The DNA for the CDR3 is TGTGCCAGTAGATCGGCGGCCGGGGAGCTGTTTTTT. Translated: CASRSAAGELFF.

The chain employs TRBV6-1 and TRBJ2-7; maybe TRBD2 (7 bases). Germline CDR1 and CDR2: MNHNS and SASEGT. The V gene lost 2 bases and the J gene lost 6 bases, with 14 bases spanning the gap. The CDR3 consists of 14 residues. CDR3 amino acids: CASSEFGRGGEQYV. CDR3 nucleotides: TGTGCCAGCAGTGAATTTGGTAGGGGGGGCGAGCAGTACGTC.

The chain is built from TRBV18 and TRBJ2-1; 9 bases agree with TRBD1. The germline gives CDR1 KGHSH, CDR2 LQKENI. The CDR3 is 17 residues long. J was trimmed by 0 bases and V by 2 bases; bases with no gene match: 5. DNA for the CDR3: TGTGCCAGCTCACCAGCGGACAGGGGAAGCTCCTACAATGAGCAGTTCTTC. It codes for CASSPADRGSSYNEQFF.

The chain combines TRBV4-1 with TRBJ2-6; no definite D call. Trimming left V 0 bases short and J 0 bases short, with 6 bases between. The CDR3 length is 16 residues. Germline V CDR1 and CDR2: MGHRA, YSYEKL. CDR3 residues: CASSQDRVSGANVLTF. Here the CDR3 DNA reads TGCGCCAGCAGCCAAGATCGAGTCTCTGGGGCCAACGTCCTGACTTTC.

V usage is TRBV5-1 and J usage is TRBJ2-2; 7 nucleotides agree with TRBD1. Germline lookup yields CDR1 SGHRS and CDR2 YFSETQ. The J segment lost 4 bases and the V segment lost 0 bases, leaving 3 bases of the junction unmatched. CDR3 length: 15 amino acids. CDR3 nucleotides: TGCGCCAGCAGCTTGGATCAGGGGGTCACCGGGGAGCTGTTTTTT. It is translated as CASSLDQGVTGELFF.

The chain uses TRBV30 and TRBJ2-3, with D unclear. V was trimmed by 3 bases and J by 4 bases, leaving 8 bases between them. This CDR3 contains 12 residues. CDR1 is GTSNPN and CDR2 is SVGIG in the germline V gene (reference sequence). CDR3: CAWRSQADTQYF. CDR3 bases: TGTGCCTGGAGATCGCAGGCAGATACGCAGTATTTT.

The chain employs TRBV2 and TRBJ2-4; perhaps TRBD1 as D (5 bases). Between the trimmed V and J ends, which lost 6 bases and 1 base, there was a span of 16 bases. The CDR3 totals 16 residues. Germline V CDR1 and CDR2: SNHLY, FYNNEI. CDR3 amino acids: CASSKSAGLAKNIQYF. Written as DNA, the CDR3 is TGTGCCAGCAGCAAATCCGCAGGGCTGGCCAAAAACATTCAGTACTTC.

Only one count was recorded for this clone. Other DNA sequences in this sample translate to the same CDR3. Here the CDR3 DNA reads TGTGCCAGCAGCTTAGACGGGGGTTCAGGAAACACCATATATTTT. Translation: CASSLDGGSGNTIYF. The chain links TRBV7-2 to TRBJ1-3, with a possible D match to TRBD1 (5 bases). The V gene lost 1 base and the J gene lost 4 bases, with 11 bases spanning the gap. Germline CDR1 SGHTA, CDR2 FQGNSA. The CDR3 totals 15 residues.

In the case of this clone: Additional DNA sequences in this sample encode the identical CDR3. V usage is TRBV5-4 and J usage is TRBJ1-1, with TRBD1 identical over 7 bases. Per the germline V gene, CDR1 is SGHNT and CDR2 is YYREEE (reference sequence). V shed 3 bases and J 3 bases; nucleotides not matched to a gene: 2. The CDR3 is 13 amino acids. CDR3 in DNA: TGTGCCAGCAGCTATGACAGGGACACTGAAGCTTTCTTT. It encodes CASSYDRDTEAFF. Combining the CDR3 with reference TRBV5-4 and TRBJ1-1 gives the whole variable domain ETGVTQSPTHLIKTRGQQVTLRCSSQSGHNTVSWYQQALGQGPQFIFQYYREEENGRGNFPPRFSGLQFPNYSSELNVNALELDDSALYLCASSYDRDTEAFFGQGTRLTVV.